A single sample is the source of the 14 T cell receptor beta chains below, sequenced in a study of T cells in Graves' hyperthyroidism and ophthalmopathy. Template material for amplifying TCR beta CDR3 regions consisted of RNA transcripts. With the HTBI primer set, the TCR CDR3 went through a first round of RT-PCR. TCRdb itself ran the multiplex PCR reads through MiXCR, one entry per CDR3 protein. Altogether hundreds of thousands of distinct CDR3 sequences are present, under 25% being singletons, with the ten largest covering about 34%. The source material was blood. The receptor set was obtained from a man under 40 with Graves' ophthalmopathy.

The chain carries TRBV7-9 and TRBJ1-4; D gene ambiguous. V lost 5 bases and J lost 7, with 17 bases in between. The CDR3 runs to 15 residues. In germline, CDR1 is SEHNR, CDR2 FQNEAQ (reference sequence). This CDR3 reads CASSATTVPIEKLFF. Here the CDR3 DNA reads TGTGCCAGCAGCGCCACGACGGTCCCGATTGAAAAACTGTTTTTT.

The rearrangement joins TRBV6-2 or TRBV6-3 to TRBJ2-1; unclear D gene. Germline CDR1 reads MNHEY; CDR2 reads SVGEGT. V lost 8 bases and J 6 bases, leaving 17 bases between the germline ends. CDR3 length: 14 amino acids. The CDR3 DNA reads as TGTGCCAGCTCGATTCAAGCAGCCCCCAATGAGCAGTTCTTC. It encodes CASSIQAAPNEQFF.

This clonotype has at least ten counts. The chain uses TRBV5-1 and TRBJ2-3; D gene ambiguous. The CDR3 contains 13 residues. V shed 4 bases and J shed 3 bases, with 9 bases lying between them. Germline loops: CDR1 SGHRS, CDR2 YFSETQ. CDR3 loop: CASSPGVTDTQYF. The CDR3, as DNA: TGCGCCAGCAGCCCCGGAGTAACAGATACGCAGTATTTT. Full variable domain (outside the CDR3, taken from reference TRBV5-1 and TRBJ2-3): KAGVTQTPRYLIKTRGQQVTLSCSPISGHRSVSWYQQTPGQGLQFLFEYFSETQRNKGNFPGRFSGRQFSNSRSEMNVSTLELGDSALYLCASSPGVTDTQYFGPGTRLTVL.

This chain links TRBV2 with TRBJ2-5; 7 nucleotides agree with TRBD2. V lost 10 bases and J lost 0; bases outside the gene matches: 5. This CDR3 has 13 residues. Germline V CDR1 and CDR2: SNHLY, FYNNEI. The CDR3 DNA reads TGTGCCACCGGGGGAGGGGACCAAGAGACCCAGTACTTC. Its translation: CATGGGDQETQYF.

This clonotype was recorded at least ten times. The V call is TRBV7-9, the J call TRBJ1-1; D gene uncertain. The CDR3 has 15 residues. CDR1 and CDR2 from the germline V gene are SEHNR and FQNEAQ (reference sequence). V dropped 4 bases and J dropped 0 bases, with 12 bases sitting between them. Here the CDR3 reads CASSSGGSLNTEAFF. CDR3 nucleotide sequence: TGTGCCAGCAGCTCGGGAGGCAGTCTGAACACTGAAGCTTTCTTT. Full variable domain (missing parts from reference TRBV7-9 and TRBJ1-1): DTGVSQNPRHKITKRGQNVTFRCDPISEHNRLYWYRQTLGQGPEFLTYFQNEAQLEKSRLLSDRFSAERPKGSFSTLEIQRTEQGDSAMYLCASSSGGSLNTEAFFGQGTRLTVV.

This clonotype was seen a handful of times. This sequence joins TRBV28 and TRBJ1-2; D remains ambiguous. Trimming shortened V by 8 bases and J by 5 bases, and 9 bases separated the two germline ends. The CDR3 consists of 11 residues. Germline CDR1 and CDR2: MDHEN and SYDVKM. CDR3 loop: CASLEEYGYTF. CDR3 in DNA: TGTGCCAGCCTAGAGGAGTATGGCTACACCTTC.

In this sample, this clonotype turned up many times. J is TRBJ1-1 and V is TRBV5-1, with TRBD1 identical over 7 bases. V lost 0 bases, J lost 1 base, and 3 bases stayed unmatched. Per the germline V gene, CDR1 is SGHRS and CDR2 is YFSETQ. The CDR3 extends over 15 amino acids. DNA for the CDR3: TGCGCCAGCAGCTTGGCGCACAGGGGGAACACTGAAGCTTTCTTT. It codes for CASSLAHRGNTEAFF.

There are a few counts of this clonotype. The gene calls are TRBV18 and TRBJ1-6; 8 bases match TRBD1. Trimming at V came to 3 bases and at J to 10 bases, leaving 8 bases not matched to a gene. The germline V gene has CDR1 KGHSH and CDR2 LQKENI. This CDR3 comprises 15 residues. CDR3 nucleotides: TGTGCCAGCTCACCTGGAACAGGGGGACTCTCACCCCTCCACTTT. Its protein is CASSPGTGGLSPLHF.

V usage is TRBV24-1 and J usage is TRBJ2-7; 7 bases are shared with TRBD2. Germline CDR1 reads KGHDR; CDR2 reads SFDVKD. This CDR3 has 13 amino acids. V was clipped by 6 bases and J by 3 bases; unmatched bases: 4. The chain's CDR3 is CATSRAGDYEQYF. CDR3 nucleotide sequence: TGTGCCACCAGTCGCGCGGGAGACTACGAGCAGTACTTC.

For the CDR3, the DNA is TGTGCCAGCAGCCCGGGGGGGGACAATCAGCCCCAGCATTTT. Amino acid sequence: CASSPGGDNQPQHF. J is TRBJ1-5 and V is TRBV7-9; D is perhaps TRBD1 (5 bases). Deletions cut 5 bases from V and 3 bases from J, with 11 bases between. Per germline, CDR1 SEHNR and CDR2 FQNEAQ (reference sequence). The CDR3 runs to 14 residues.

The chain links TRBV7-8 to TRBJ2-7; D is unresolved. Germline CDR1 reads SGHVS; CDR2 reads FQNEAQ. The CDR3 runs 14 residues. The V end lost 2 bases, the J end lost 4 bases, and 12 bases lay between the germline ends. CDR3 coding DNA: TGTGCCAGCAGCTTAAGGGTTACGACTTACGAGCAGTACTTC. It codes for CASSLRVTTYEQYF.

Concerning this clonotype: A single base separates this from a much larger clone, so it may be a read error. This chain connects TRBV7-3 to TRBJ2-1; the D call may be TRBD1 or TRBD2 (5 bases each). The CDR3 sequence is 15 residues long. The germline CDR1 and CDR2 sequences are SGHTA and FQGTGA. Between the trimmed V and J ends, which lost 5 bases and 10 bases, there was a span of 21 bases. DNA for the CDR3: TGTGCCAGCAGCGTCCGGGACCCCGACGTGTACGAGCAGTTCTTC. Translation: CASSVRDPDVYEQFF. Combining the CDR3 with reference TRBV7-3 and TRBJ2-1 gives the whole variable domain GAGVSQTPSNKVTEKGKYVELRCDPISGHTALYWYRQSLGQGPEFLIYFQGTGAADDSGLPNDRFFAVRPEGSVSTLKIQRTERGDSAVYLCASSVRDPDVYEQFFGPGTRLTVL.

The chain has TRBV9 and TRBJ1-2; D is unclear. Germline CDR1 and CDR2: SGDLS and YYNGEE. Between the trimmed V and J ends, which lost 3 bases and 2 bases, there was a span of 14 bases. The CDR3 spans 15 residues. CDR3 DNA sequence: TGTGCCAGCAGCGCGAACCGTAAGATCAACTATGGCTACACCTTC. Its translation is CASSANRKINYGYTF.

This chain links TRBV29-1 with TRBJ2-7; 7 nucleotides align to TRBD2. Germline CDR1 SQVTM, CDR2 ANQGSEA. The trim removed 2 bases at V and 4 bases at J, leaving 5 bases unmatched. CDR3 size: 13 residues. The CDR3 region has the DNA TGCAGCGTTGAACGAGCGGGACGATACGAGCAGTACTTC. Amino acids: CSVERAGRYEQYF.